Below, one T cell receptor (beta chain) is given with its context. The antigen this receptor binds is unknown. Per-base qualities were not stored, and no clone one base away is much larger. This sample is drawn from a study of control samples from healthy donors and cancer patients (dated by TCRdb to 2018 to 2020). The library came from the immunoSEQ multiplex PCR assay. TCRdb's version of the immuneACCESS table is confined to in-frame rearrangements and falls short of the full clone set. An unresolved V gene accounts for under half of the shortfall where checked; the remainder is of unknown origin. The sample table holds some 170,000 clones, of which roughly 94% were seen once. The ten most abundant clones make up 12% to 15% of the sample. V is pruned by 5 bases and J by 2 bases, leaving 4 bases of the junction without a gene match. According to the germline V gene, CDR1 reads ENHRY and CDR2 reads SYGVKD. The CDR3, cysteine through phenylalanine, is 15 amino acids long. The retained sequence is limited to the CDR3, 45 bases, with the frame set at the first base.

Sequenced: PBMCs. This TCR was sampled from a man in his fifties or sixties with colorectal cancer. Recombination connected TRBV10-3 to TRBJ2-2, with 8 central nucleotides matching TRBD1. Here is the DNA: TGTGCCATCAGTCCCGGGACAGGCAACACCGGGGAGCTGTTTTTT. This translates into CAISPGTGNTGELFF.